These 3 T cell receptor beta chains originate from one sample sequenced in a study of T cells and copy number aberrations in small-cell lung cancer. Sequencing was performed with immunoSEQ multiplex PCR; in TCRdb, only in-frame clones are kept and a portion is missing. The sample yields over 800 clones, around 94% seen once. The sequenced sample consisted of tumor tissue. These receptors came from a woman between 45 and 65 years old with small cell lung cancer.

This clone was found once. The chain is built from TRBV11-2 and TRBJ1-1, with D unresolved. Germline CDR1 SGHAT, CDR2 FQNNGV. V was trimmed by 2 bases and J by 4 bases, leaving 2 bases between them. The CDR3 covers 11 residues. The CDR3 is CASSLTTEAFF. The CDR3 coding sequence is TGTGCCAGCAGCTTAACCACTGAAGCTTTCTTT.

The V and J genes are TRBV5-4 and TRBJ1-1, with 7 bases fitting TRBD1. The V gene's germline CDR1 is SGHNT and CDR2 YYREEE (reference sequence). This CDR3 contains 14 residues. After removal of 2 bases from V and 1 base from J, the junction contained 2 bases not matched to a gene. CDR3 sequence reads: CASSLGGGNTEAFF. The CDR3 bases are TGTGCCAGCAGCTTAGGGGGCGGGAACACTGAAGCTTTCTTT.

The chain's CDR3 is CASSLVGGTGNTIYF. The CDR3, as DNA: TGTGCCAGCAGCTTGGTGGGTGGCACTGGAAACACCATATATTTT. The rearrangement uses TRBV5-6 and TRBJ1-3; D ambiguous. The V gene lost 0 bases and the J gene lost 2 bases, with 9 bases spanning the gap. Germline V gene lookup returns CDR1 SGHDT and CDR2 YYEEEE. The CDR3 sequence is 15 residues long.